The next 26 T cell receptor beta chains were all read from a single sample in a study of molecular identifiers for immune sequencing clone quantification. Via MiXCR, TCRdb re-called the PCR reads, giving one row per CDR3 protein. Of 600,000 to 650,000 distinct CDR3 sequences listed, 15% to 20% are singletons. Material for sequencing was naive CD8+ T cells from blood, with Jurkat cell RNA spiked in. Noted subset: FACS-sorted CD8+CD4-CCR7+CD45RA+ naive T cells. These receptors all stem from a human donor in good health. Some libraries in this study had Jurkat cell RNA spiked in.

In its sample, this clonotype was seen many times. The gene calls are TRBV30 and TRBJ1-1; tentative D call: TRBD1 (5 bases). The CDR3 has 13 residues. Germline CDR1 is GTSNPN and CDR2 is SVGIG (reference sequence). V dropped 2 bases and J dropped 5 bases, with 12 bases sitting between them. The CDR3 coding sequence is TGTGCCTGGAGTTCCCACGGGGGGACTGAAGCTTTCTTT. Protein: CAWSSHGGTEAFF. Complete variable domain (other parts from reference TRBV30 and TRBJ1-1): SQTIHQWPATLVQPVGSPLSLECTVEGTSNPNLYWYRQAAGRGLQLLFYSVGIGQISSEVPQNLSASRPQDRQFILSSKKLLLSDSGFYLCAWSSHGGTEAFFGQGTRLTVV.

Many counts were recorded for this clonotype. The V gene is TRBV20-1, the J gene TRBJ2-1; weak D call: TRBD1 (5 bases). The germline gives CDR1 DFQATT, CDR2 SNEGSKA (reference sequence). This CDR3 has 16 residues. The V gene lost 5 bases and the J gene lost 2 bases, with 19 bases spanning the gap. The CDR3 loop reads CSASFPEGVTYNEQFF. CDR3 in DNA: TGCAGTGCTTCTTTTCCCGAAGGGGTGACCTACAATGAGCAGTTCTTC.

This clonotype was seen many times. The chain links TRBV19 to TRBJ2-3; D gene ambiguous. CDR1 is LNHDA, CDR2 SQIVND, per germline (reference sequence). This CDR3 has 15 amino acids. V lost 3 bases to trimming and J lost 1 base, with 11 bases between them. CDR3 sequence reads: CASSILATRTDTQYF. As DNA, the CDR3 is TGTGCCAGTAGTATTCTGGCGACCCGCACAGATACGCAGTATTTT.

This clonotype was seen more than once but under ten times. The chain links TRBV7-8 to TRBJ2-2; 12 bases agree with TRBD2. Germline V gives CDR1 SGHVS, CDR2 FQNEAQ. The junction had 2 bases not matched to a gene; V was cut back by 3 bases and J by 0 bases. This CDR3 is built from 17 residues. Written as DNA, the CDR3 is TGTGCCAGCAGCTTCCCTAGCGGGGGGGCGAACACCGGGGAGCTGTTTTTT. Its translation: CASSFPSGGANTGELFF.

The chain couples TRBV19 to TRBJ2-2; 8 bases line up with TRBD2. The CDR3 spans 16 residues. The J segment lost 5 bases and the V segment lost 9 bases, leaving 14 bases of the junction unmatched. CDR1 LNHDA and CDR2 SQIVND come from the germline V gene (reference sequence). DNA for the CDR3: TGTGCCAGCCGGCAGACAGCGGGAGTTTGGACCGGGGAGCTGTTTTTT. Amino acids: CASRQTAGVWTGELFF.

The chain couples TRBV27 to TRBJ1-6; possible D gene TRBD1, 6 bases. The CDR3 has 13 amino acids. V gave up 5 bases and J gave up 7 bases, with 9 bases separating them. CDR1 MNHEY and CDR2 SMNVEV come from the germline V gene (reference sequence). The CDR3 loop is CASSGQSNSPLHF. CDR3 sequence (DNA): TGTGCCAGCAGTGGACAGTCGAATTCACCCCTCCACTTT.

Note on this clonotype: A much larger clonotype is one base distant, so this may be a read error. This sequence joins TRBV6-6 and TRBJ1-1; D possibly corresponds to TRBD1 (6 bases). Germline-derived CDR1 and CDR2 are MNHNY and SVGAGI (reference sequence). CDR3 length: 14 amino acids. The CDR3 region is CASTRRGADTEALF. The CDR3 DNA follows: TGTGCCAGCACTCGGCGGGGGGCAGACACTGAAGCTCTCTTT.

This chain links TRBV6-2 or TRBV6-3 with TRBJ2-5; D tentatively reads TRBD1 or TRBD2 (5 bases each). CDR3 length equals 16 residues. Trimming cost V 2 bases and J 5 bases, with 18 bases left between them. CDR1 and CDR2 from the germline V gene are MNHEY and SVGEGT. CDR3 amino acids: CASSYPVGDGKETQYF. The CDR3 DNA reads as TGTGCCAGCAGTTACCCCGTAGGGGACGGGAAGGAGACCCAGTACTTC.

Concerning this clonotype itself: This may come from a read error, since a much larger clone is one base off. This chain joins TRBV10-3 and TRBJ1-1; D uncertain. The CDR3 runs 14 residues. Germline values: CDR1 ENHRY, CDR2 SYGVKD. With 6 bases removed from V and 0 bases from J, the gap between germline ends came to 11 bases. In DNA, the CDR3 is TGTGCCATCAGCCCCAACGGCGTGAACACTGAAGCTTTCTTT. It yields the protein CAISPNGVNTEAFF.

This clonotype was seen at least ten times. This rearrangement joins TRBV7-9 to TRBJ1-1; D is undetermined. The germline V gene has CDR1 SEHNR and CDR2 FQNEAQ (reference sequence). Trimming took 6 bases from V and 4 from J, leaving 9 bases between them. This CDR3 region has 12 residues. CDR3 bases: TGTGCCAGCAGACCCTTAAGCACTGAAGCTTTCTTT. Translating gives CASRPLSTEAFF.

This clonotype appeared a single time. V is TRBV4-1 and J is TRBJ2-1; D may be TRBD2 (6 bases). CDR3 length equals 17 residues. V was cut by 4 bases and J by 2 bases, with 18 bases left in between. Germline V lookup: CDR1 MGHRA, CDR2 YSYEKL. The CDR3 loop reads CASSRVTAGNAYNEQFF. The DNA of the CDR3 is TGCGCCAGCAGCCGAGTAACGGCGGGAAATGCCTACAATGAGCAGTTCTTC.

Note on this clonotype: It may be a read error: a sequence one base away is much more abundant. This chain links TRBV20-1 with TRBJ1-2; a possible D gene is TRBD1 (5 bases). Germline V gene lookup returns CDR1 DFQATT and CDR2 SNEGSKA (reference sequence). This CDR3 has 14 residues. The CDR3 reads CSARSTEVNYGYIF. The CDR3 nucleotides read TGCAGTGCTAGATCGACAGAAGTTAACTATGGCTACATCTTC.

This clonotype was seen many times. The V call is TRBV19, the J call TRBJ2-7; D is ambiguous. V lost 5 bases and J lost 0, with 17 bases in between. The CDR3 extends over 16 amino acids. CDR1 and CDR2 from the germline V gene are LNHDA and SQIVND (reference sequence). The CDR3 coding sequence is TGTGCCAGTAGTCCCTCGGCTGAACGCCTCTCCTACGAGCAGTACTTC. Translation gives CASSPSAERLSYEQYF.

A word on this clonotype: This may be a read error, as it is one base from a much larger clone. Since no conserved phenylalanine or tryptophan closes the CDR3, a read error is the likely cause. The genes are TRBV6-5 and TRBJ2-7; the D gene is possibly TRBD2 (7 bases). The CDR3 totals 15 residues. The germline V gene encodes CDR1 MNHEY and CDR2 SVGAGI. V was trimmed by 0 bases and J by 3 bases, leaving 12 bases between them. The CDR3 sequence: CASSYSPGGGYEQYL. In DNA form, the CDR3 reads TGTGCCAGCAGTTACTCCCCGGGGGGCGGCTACGAGCAGTACCTC.

Worth noting for this clonotype: Likely a read error: the CDR3 ends without its conserved phenylalanine or tryptophan. The chain links TRBV28 to TRBJ2-3; a possible D gene is TRBD2 (5 bases). Germline-derived CDR1 and CDR2 are MDHEN and SYDVKM. The CDR3 is 17 residues long. Trimming removed 6 bases at V and 1 base at J, with 20 bases between. CDR3 in amino acids: CASRTPWRRLGTDTQYL. The CDR3 DNA sequence: TGTGCCAGCAGGACCCCCTGGAGGAGGTTAGGCACAGATACGCAGTATCTT.

This clonotype has a count of ten or more. The chain recombines TRBV12-5 with TRBJ2-3; D might be TRBD1 (6 bases). The V end was cut by 1 base, the J end by 6 bases, with 8 bases between. This CDR3 is built from 13 residues. Germline CDR1 LGHNT, CDR2 FRNRAP. As DNA, the CDR3 is TGTGCTAGTGGTTTGGACCAGGGGGATACGCAGTATTTT. Translation: CASGLDQGDTQYF.

In its sample, this clonotype was seen many times. The chain uses TRBV28 and TRBJ2-7; 13 nucleotides match TRBD2. CDR3 length: 15 residues. CDR1 MDHEN and CDR2 SYDVKM come from the germline V gene. Trimming at V came to 8 bases and at J to 4 bases, leaving 8 bases not matched to a gene. CDR3 in amino acids: CASGSGTSGVYEQYF. CDR3 nucleotides: TGTGCCAGCGGCTCCGGGACTAGCGGGGTTTACGAGCAGTACTTC.

This clonotype showed up many times. The chain couples TRBV7-9 to TRBJ2-6; D might be TRBD1 (6 bases). Deletions cut 5 bases from V and 0 bases from J, with 14 bases between. Per germline, CDR1 SEHNR and CDR2 FQNEAQ (reference sequence). This CDR3 comprises 17 residues. CDR3 amino acids: CASSILSDSSGANVLTF. In DNA, the CDR3 is TGTGCCAGCAGCATACTATCGGACAGCTCTGGGGCCAACGTCCTGACTTTC.

Concerning this clonotype: The junction departs from germline at one end; a sequencing error may be responsible. The chain carries TRBV19 and TRBJ2-1, with D possibly matching TRBD1 (6 bases). There are 17 residues in the CDR3. In germline, CDR1 is LNHDA, CDR2 SQIVND (reference sequence). The CDR3 here is CASTIDPGRQAYNEQFF. CDR3 coding DNA: TGTGCCAGTACTATAGATCCCGGACGACAGGCGTACAATGAGCAGTTCTTC.

This clonotype was seen more than once but under ten times. The chain couples TRBV10-3 to TRBJ2-5; 8 nucleotides match TRBD2. The ends lost 3 bases at V and 5 bases at J; junction bases unmatched: 8. CDR3 length equals 15 residues. CDR1 ENHRY and CDR2 SYGVKD come from the germline V gene. CDR3 in amino acids: CAISDETGGRETQYF. The CDR3 DNA reads TGTGCCATCAGTGATGAGACGGGGGGGCGGGAGACCCAGTACTTC.

J is TRBJ1-3 and V is TRBV19; D uncertain. The germline V and J ends were trimmed by 3 bases and 4 bases, with 19 bases remaining between them. The CDR3 loop spans 17 amino acids. Germline loops: CDR1 LNHDA, CDR2 SQIVND (reference sequence). The DNA of the CDR3 is TGTGCCAGTAGTATGGGAGGAACCGTTGAAGGGGGAAACACCATATATTTT. Translating it yields CASSMGGTVEGGNTIYF.

The chain is built from TRBV28 and TRBJ2-7; D is tentatively TRBD1 or TRBD2 (5 bases each). CDR3 length: 15 residues. Germline CDR1 and CDR2: MDHEN and SYDVKM. V shed 2 bases and J shed 0 bases, with 11 bases lying between them. DNA for the CDR3: TGTGCCAGCAGTTTACGGGACCTTAGCTCCTACGAGCAGTACTTC. Protein product: CASSLRDLSSYEQYF.

The genes are TRBV4-3 and TRBJ1-4; unclear D gene. This CDR3 has 15 amino acids. Deletions cut 0 bases from V and 8 bases from J, with 13 bases between. The germline CDR1 and CDR2 sequences are LGHNA and YSLEER. CDR3 residues: CASSQDYIPEEKLFF. DNA of the CDR3: TGCGCCAGCAGCCAAGACTACATTCCCGAAGAAAAACTGTTTTTT.

This clonotype was found many times. The chain is built from TRBV5-8 and TRBJ2-5, with TRBD2 matching 7 bases. V gave up 4 bases and J gave up 5 bases; unmatched junction bases: 11. Germline V CDR1 and CDR2: SGHTS, YDEGEE. The CDR3 consists of 15 residues. The CDR3: CASSIGPSGTETQYF. The CDR3 nucleotides are TGTGCCAGCAGCATTGGCCCCAGCGGGACGGAGACCCAGTACTTC.

This clonotype was recorded at least ten times. This chain links TRBV29-1 with TRBJ1-2, with D possibly TRBD1 on 6 matching bases. V was clipped by 7 bases and J by 0 bases, with 12 bases between them. This CDR3 is built from 13 residues. Germline V gene sequence: CDR1 SQVTM, CDR2 ANQGSEA. As DNA, the CDR3 is TGCAGCGGTGGGCAGGGGCCTAACTATGGCTACACCTTC. Its protein product is CSGGQGPNYGYTF.

This clonotype was seen ten or more times. The chain is built from TRBV2 and TRBJ1-5; D is unclear. There are 12 residues in the CDR3. Germline CDR1 is SNHLY and CDR2 is FYNNEI. The germline V and J ends were trimmed by 3 bases and 5 bases, with 5 bases remaining between them. CDR3 DNA sequence: TGTGCCAGCAGTGACCCCGATCAGCCCCAGCATTTT. Protein sequence: CASSDPDQPQHF.